One and the same sample provided the 2 T cell receptor beta chains below, sequenced in a study of shared clonotypes between healthy human individuals. Sequencing was performed with immunoSEQ multiplex PCR; in TCRdb, only in-frame clones are kept and a portion is missing. The data show about 600,000 clones, 97% seen once. Material: naive CD4+ T cells sorted from blood. The subset here: CD45RA+ positively selected. These receptors were obtained from a woman aged 25 to 39 in good health.

The chain is built from TRBV5-1 and TRBJ2-3; 9 positions agree with TRBD2. Per germline, CDR1 SGHRS and CDR2 YFSETQ. V was pared by 5 bases and J by 3 bases, with 7 bases of the junction left unmatched. The CDR3 loop spans 15 amino acids. The CDR3 nucleotides are TGCGCCAGCAGAGCGCTAGCGGGAAATACAGATACGCAGTATTTT. Its translation: CASRALAGNTDTQYF.

The rearrangement uses TRBV28 and TRBJ1-2; TRBD1 is a possible D gene (5 bases). CDR3 size: 14 residues. The germline V gene has CDR1 MDHEN and CDR2 SYDVKM. Trimming cost V 6 bases and J 4 bases, with 15 bases left between them. The CDR3 nucleotides read TGTGCCAGCAGGCACCCCCGGGACCGCTATGGCTACACCTTC. Its protein product is CASRHPRDRYGYTF.